This T cell receptor (beta chain) is drawn from a study of shared clonotypes between healthy human individuals. Study as a whole: Each donor had three CD4 naive, three CD4 memory, two CD8 naive and one CD8 memory plate.

Produced via immunoSEQ multiplex PCR; TCRdb's table is partial and in-frame only. The sample has approximately 980,000 clones, 76% seen once; the top ten hold roughly 1.5%. Note on this clone: Its specificity is unknown.

Overall study results and limits: Limitation of the genetic and exposure-history diversity represented came from the few donors. Non-shared clonotypes had lower generation probabilities than clonotypes shared by all four sorted-subset donors.

Trimming left V 0 bases short and J 3 bases short, with 14 bases between. Germline values: CDR1 SGHDN, CDR2 FVKESK. The CDR3 consists of 16 residues. The sample consisted of memory CD4+ T cells sorted from blood. Subset given: CD45RA-negative fraction. The chain combines TRBV14 with TRBJ1-1; maybe TRBD1 (5 bases). The source of this sequence is a man aged 18 to 30 in good health. Here the CDR3 DNA reads TGTGCCAGCAGCCAAGACGTAGGGACGCGGCACACTGAAGCTTTCTTT. It specifies CASSQDVGTRHTEAFF.